The source of this TCR beta chain is a study of blood T cell repertoires in COVID-19. Germline trimming cut 6 bases from V and 5 bases from J; bases unmatched to any gene: 11. The CDR3 runs to 15 residues. CDR1 and CDR2 (germline): SGHRS, YFSETQ. This clone was picked up one time. Per the original methods: Using reference gene primer amplification, nucleated cell counts were estimated. Profiled with immunoSEQ multiplex PCR; TCRdb holds only in-frame clones, not every one. The DNA gave D and trimming, while V, J and clone size come from that table. The repertoire consists of about 210,000 clones, with 75% to 85% occurring once and the leading ten covering 2% to 2.5%.

The chain joins TRBV5-1 to TRBJ2-5, with 9 bases fitting TRBD2. This TCR came from a man in his forties who had recovered from COVID-19. Sequences were obtained from peripheral blood. The CDR3 loop is CASTQDSGGSETQYF. DNA of the CDR3: TGCGCCAGCACCCAGGATAGCGGGGGCAGCGAGACCCAGTACTTC.